Below, 17 T cell receptor beta chains from the same sample are listed, as sequenced in a study of blood T cell repertoires in COVID-19. The repertoire was sequenced with immunoSEQ multiplex PCR; TCRdb's copy has only in-frame clones and lacks some. The sample lists about 100,000 clones; approximately 90% were seen once. The sequenced material came from peripheral blood. These receptors were collected from an elderly woman with acute or convalescent COVID-19.

V and J are TRBV28 and TRBJ1-5; D not certain. The V end was cut by 4 bases, the J end by 8 bases, with 9 bases between. From germline, CDR1 is MDHEN and CDR2 SYDVKM. The CDR3 spans 12 residues. The CDR3 spells CASSSDMEPQHF. CDR3 in DNA: TGTGCCAGCAGTTCCGACATGGAGCCCCAGCATTTT.

This clone was seen a handful of times. The chain uses TRBV12-3 or TRBV12-4 and TRBJ2-5; 7 bases line up with TRBD2. The CDR3 covers 13 residues. The V gene end was trimmed by 7 bases and the J gene end by 0 bases; junction bases not matched to a gene: 2. The CDR3: CASNGGYQETQYF. The DNA of the CDR3 is TGTGCCAGCAACGGGGGGTACCAAGAGACCCAGTACTTC.

This chain joins TRBV10-1 and TRBJ1-1; D gene uncertain. This CDR3 has 15 residues. The V gene's germline CDR1 is WNHNN and CDR2 SYGVQD (reference sequence). Trimming left V 0 bases short and J 2 bases short, with 10 bases between. CDR3 amino acids: CASSESAGTNTEAFF. The CDR3 nucleotides are TGCGCCAGCAGTGAGTCAGCCGGTACCAACACTGAAGCTTTCTTT.

This chain joins TRBV5-1 and TRBJ1-6; 10 bases match TRBD1. V lost 3 bases and J lost 10; bases outside the gene matches: 4. Germline values: CDR1 SGHRS, CDR2 YFSETQ. The CDR3 sequence is 14 residues long. Here the CDR3 DNA reads TGCGCCAGCAGCTCCGGACAGGGGGAATCACCCCTCCACTTT. Residues: CASSSGQGESPLHF.

CDR3 in DNA: TGTGCCATCAGATCCCCTGACAGGGGAGCCGGGGTGAACACTGAAGCTTTCTTT. Its protein is CAIRSPDRGAGVNTEAFF. V is TRBV10-3 and J is TRBJ1-1; 8 bases are a match to TRBD1. The CDR3 has 18 residues. The V gene end was trimmed by 6 bases and the J gene end by 0 bases; junction bases not matched to a gene: 15. Germline loops: CDR1 ENHRY, CDR2 SYGVKD.

V usage is TRBV28 and J usage is TRBJ1-5; 9 nucleotides line up with TRBD1. The CDR3 length is 15 residues. Per the germline V gene, CDR1 is MDHEN and CDR2 is SYDVKM. With 4 bases clipped from V and 5 bases from J, the junction kept 6 bases outside the gene matches. CDR3 DNA sequence: TGTGCCAGCAGTTCCTTGGGACAGGGCTATCAGCCCCAGCATTTT. Translated, it gives CASSSLGQGYQPQHF.

J is TRBJ1-5 and V is TRBV4-2, with TRBD1 as a possible D gene (6 bases). V shed 1 base and J shed 2 bases, with 12 bases lying between them. Germline-derived CDR1 and CDR2 are LGHNA and YNFKEQ. The CDR3 runs to 16 residues. The CDR3 region has the DNA TGTGCCAGCAGCCAAGGCAGGGGTACCGGCAATCAGCCCCAGCATTTT. Protein product: CASSQGRGTGNQPQHF.

The rearrangement uses TRBV24-1 and TRBJ2-1; 10 bases are shared with TRBD1. The CDR3 sequence is 14 residues long. The V gene's germline CDR1 is KGHDR and CDR2 SFDVKD. Losses at the gene ends were 5 bases for V and 4 bases for J; bases not matched to a gene: 1. The chain's CDR3 is CATSVGQGYNEQFF. DNA of the CDR3: TGTGCCACCAGTGTGGGACAGGGGTACAATGAGCAGTTCTTC.

The rearrangement joins TRBV27 to TRBJ2-6, with D perhaps matching TRBD2 (5 bases). Trimming removed 3 bases at V and 4 bases at J, with 10 bases between. The germline V gene encodes CDR1 MNHEY and CDR2 SMNVEV (reference sequence). The CDR3 is made up of 15 amino acids. CDR3 nucleotide sequence: TGTGCCAGCAGTTTCGGTCTAGCCGGGGCCAACGTCCTGACTTTC. This encodes CASSFGLAGANVLTF.

The V call is TRBV24-1, the J call TRBJ2-2; weak D call: TRBD1 (6 bases). V was pared by 1 base and J by 10 bases, with 24 bases between. This CDR3 has 18 amino acids. CDR1 and CDR2 from the germline V gene are KGHDR and SFDVKD. The CDR3 nucleotides read TGTGCCACCAGTGATTTTGGGGGCCTCCCCTTCGGGGTCTTGGAGCTGTTTTTT. Translation: CATSDFGGLPFGVLELFF.

This CDR3 is CASMSRVGMNTEAFF. The CDR3 DNA sequence: TGTGCCAGTATGAGCAGGGTCGGCATGAACACTGAAGCTTTCTTT. V usage is TRBV19 and J usage is TRBJ1-1; a possible D gene is TRBD1 (5 bases). The CDR3 consists of 15 residues. The germline gives CDR1 LNHDA, CDR2 SQIVND (reference sequence). Trimming cost V 7 bases and J 0 bases, with 15 bases left between them.

CDR3 DNA sequence: TGTGCCATCAGGGCCAGGGTTGTCGAGAATGAAAAACTGTTTTTT. Translated, it gives CAIRARVVENEKLFF. The V and J genes are TRBV10-3 and TRBJ1-4, with D maybe TRBD1 (5 bases). The V end was cut by 6 bases, the J end by 5 bases, with 16 bases between. Germline CDR1 is ENHRY and CDR2 is SYGVKD. The CDR3 extends over 15 amino acids.

This chain uses TRBV7-9 with TRBJ1-4, with TRBD1 matching over 8 bases. The CDR3 has 15 residues. V shed 5 bases and J 4 bases; nucleotides not matched to a gene: 6. Germline CDR1 reads SEHNR; CDR2 reads FQNEAQ (reference sequence). In nucleotides, the CDR3 is TGTGCCAGCAGCACGCGGACAGGGAATAATGAAAAACTGTTTTTT. Translating gives CASSTRTGNNEKLFF.

The rearrangement uses TRBV5-1 and TRBJ1-1, with 9 nucleotides matching TRBD1. The CDR3 consists of 14 residues. V gave up 5 bases and J gave up 5 bases; unmatched junction bases: 7. Germline V gene lookup returns CDR1 SGHRS and CDR2 YFSETQ. The CDR3 region has the DNA TGCGCCAGCAGACTGGGACAGGGAGGAACTGAAGCTTTCTTT. Protein sequence: CASRLGQGGTEAFF.

This chain uses TRBV24-1 with TRBJ1-5; D is perhaps TRBD1 (6 bases). CDR3 length: 14 residues. The germline gives CDR1 KGHDR, CDR2 SFDVKD. V was trimmed by 4 bases and J by 10 bases, leaving 16 bases between them. The CDR3 DNA sequence: TGTGCCACCAGTGACGACAGGTTTCCTGGACCCCAGCATTTT. Translating gives CATSDDRFPGPQHF.

The chain couples TRBV6-6 to TRBJ2-3; TRBD2 matches 10 bases. The CDR3 sequence is 14 residues long. CDR1 is MNHNY, CDR2 SVGAGI, per germline (reference sequence). Trimming at V came to 7 bases and at J to 3 bases, leaving 4 bases not matched to a gene. DNA of the CDR3: TGTGCCAGCAAATCTAGCGGGAGTACAGATACGCAGTATTTT. It specifies CASKSSGSTDTQYF.

The genes are TRBV5-1 and TRBJ2-3; D is perhaps TRBD2 (6 bases). From germline, CDR1 is SGHRS and CDR2 YFSETQ. The CDR3 has 14 residues. Trimming left V 3 bases short and J 2 bases short, with 10 bases between. Here the CDR3 DNA reads TGCGCCAGCAGCTACGCGGGGAACACAGATACGCAGTATTTT. Translating gives CASSYAGNTDTQYF.